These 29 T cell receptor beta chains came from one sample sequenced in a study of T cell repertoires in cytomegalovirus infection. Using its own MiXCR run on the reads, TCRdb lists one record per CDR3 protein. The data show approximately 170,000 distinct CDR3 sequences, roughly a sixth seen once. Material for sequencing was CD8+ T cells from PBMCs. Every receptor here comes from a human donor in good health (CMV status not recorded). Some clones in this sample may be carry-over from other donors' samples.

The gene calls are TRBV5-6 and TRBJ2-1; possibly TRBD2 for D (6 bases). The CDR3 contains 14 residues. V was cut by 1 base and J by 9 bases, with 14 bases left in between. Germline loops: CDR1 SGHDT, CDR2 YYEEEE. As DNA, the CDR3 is TGTGCCAGCAGCTTGCGTGAGGGGCGGGGTGAGCAGTTCTTC. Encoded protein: CASSLREGRGEQFF.

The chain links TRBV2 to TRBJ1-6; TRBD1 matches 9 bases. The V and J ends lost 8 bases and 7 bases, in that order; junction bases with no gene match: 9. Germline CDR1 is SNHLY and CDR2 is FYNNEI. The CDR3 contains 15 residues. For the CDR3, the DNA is TGTGCCAGCTCACCCACAGGGGGCTGGAATTCACCCCTCCACTTT. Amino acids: CASSPTGGWNSPLHF.

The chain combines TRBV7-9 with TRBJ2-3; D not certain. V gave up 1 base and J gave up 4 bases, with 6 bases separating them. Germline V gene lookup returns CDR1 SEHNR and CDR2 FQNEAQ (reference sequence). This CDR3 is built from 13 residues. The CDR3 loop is CASSLEVSDTQYF. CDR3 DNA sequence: TGTGCCAGCAGCTTAGAAGTTTCAGATACGCAGTATTTT.

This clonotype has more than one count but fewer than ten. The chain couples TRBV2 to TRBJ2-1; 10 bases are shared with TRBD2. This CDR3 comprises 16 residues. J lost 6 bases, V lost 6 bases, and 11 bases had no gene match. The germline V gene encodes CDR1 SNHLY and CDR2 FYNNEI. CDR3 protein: CASRLGSGGAFNEQFF. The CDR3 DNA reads TGTGCCAGCAGACTCGGGAGCGGGGGGGCTTTCAATGAGCAGTTCTTC.

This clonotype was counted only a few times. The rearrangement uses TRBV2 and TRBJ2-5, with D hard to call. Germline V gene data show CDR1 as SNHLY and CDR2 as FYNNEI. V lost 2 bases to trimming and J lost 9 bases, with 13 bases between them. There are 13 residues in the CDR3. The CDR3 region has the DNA TGTGCCAGCAGTGAATCCCCCGGACGGGCCCAGTACTTC. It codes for CASSESPGRAQYF.

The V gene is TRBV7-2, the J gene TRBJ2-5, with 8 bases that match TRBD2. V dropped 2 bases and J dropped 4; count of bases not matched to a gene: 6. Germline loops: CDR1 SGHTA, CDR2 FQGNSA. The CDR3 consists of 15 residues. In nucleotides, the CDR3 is TGTGCCAGCAGCTTAAAAACGGGAGGGGGAGAGACCCAGTACTTC. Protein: CASSLKTGGGETQYF.

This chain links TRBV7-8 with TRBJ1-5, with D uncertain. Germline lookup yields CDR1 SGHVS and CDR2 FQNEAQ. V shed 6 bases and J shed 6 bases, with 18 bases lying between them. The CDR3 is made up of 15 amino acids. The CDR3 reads CASRSSEGRSQPQHF. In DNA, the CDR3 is TGTGCCAGCAGGTCTAGCGAAGGGCGTAGTCAGCCCCAGCATTTT.

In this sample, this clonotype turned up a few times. The CDR3 reads CASSFLQGWEQYF. As DNA, the CDR3 is TGTGCCAGCAGCTTCTTACAGGGCTGGGAGCAGTACTTC. V usage is TRBV7-9 and J usage is TRBJ2-7, with D possibly TRBD1 on 6 matching bases. This CDR3 has 13 amino acids. Trimming took 3 bases from V and 7 from J, leaving 13 bases between them. Per the germline V gene, CDR1 is SEHNR and CDR2 is FQNEAQ (reference sequence).

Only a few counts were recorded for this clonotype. CDR3 in DNA: TGTGCCAGCAGTTACTACGGTTTGCGGAACACTGAAGCTTTCTTT. Its protein product is CASSYYGLRNTEAFF. The chain combines TRBV6-2 or TRBV6-3 with TRBJ1-1; D unclear. Germline CDR1 is MNHEY and CDR2 is SVGEGT. Deletions cut 1 base from V and 1 base from J, with 10 bases between. The CDR3 is 15 amino acids.

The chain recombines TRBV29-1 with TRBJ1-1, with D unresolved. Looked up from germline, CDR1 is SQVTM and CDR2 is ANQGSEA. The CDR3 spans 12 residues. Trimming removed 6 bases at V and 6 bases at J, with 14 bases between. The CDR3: CSVAPVVAEAFF. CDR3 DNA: TGCAGCGTCGCGCCTGTAGTCGCTGAAGCTTTCTTT.

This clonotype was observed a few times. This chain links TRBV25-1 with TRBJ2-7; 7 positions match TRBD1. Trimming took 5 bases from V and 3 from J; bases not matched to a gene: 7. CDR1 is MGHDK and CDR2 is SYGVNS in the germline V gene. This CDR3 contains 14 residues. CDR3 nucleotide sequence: TGTGCCAGCAGTCCGACAGGGCGAGACTACGAGCAGTACTTC. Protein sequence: CASSPTGRDYEQYF.

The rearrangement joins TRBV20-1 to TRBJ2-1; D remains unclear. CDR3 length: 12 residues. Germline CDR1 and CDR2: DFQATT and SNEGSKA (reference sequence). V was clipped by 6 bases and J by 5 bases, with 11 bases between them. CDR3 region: CSALPPDNEQFF. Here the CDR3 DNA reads TGCAGTGCCCTTCCACCAGACAATGAGCAGTTCTTC.

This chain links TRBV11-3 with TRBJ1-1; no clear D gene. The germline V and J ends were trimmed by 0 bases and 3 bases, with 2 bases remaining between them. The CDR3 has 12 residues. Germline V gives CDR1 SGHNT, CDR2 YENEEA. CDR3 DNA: TGTGCCAGCAGCTTAGACCACACTGAAGCTTTCTTT. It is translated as CASSLDHTEAFF. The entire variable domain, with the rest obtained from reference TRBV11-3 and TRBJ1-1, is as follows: EAGVVQSPRYKIIEKKQPVAFWCNPISGHNTLYWYLQNLGQGPELLIRYENEEAVDDSQLPKDRFSAERLKGVDSTLKIQPAELGDSAVYLCASSLDHTEAFFGQGTRLTVV.

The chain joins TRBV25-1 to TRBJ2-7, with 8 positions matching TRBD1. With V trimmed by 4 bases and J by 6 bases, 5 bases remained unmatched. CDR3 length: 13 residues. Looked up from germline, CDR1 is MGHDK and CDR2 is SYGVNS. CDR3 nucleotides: TGTGCCAGCAGTGTTGGACAGGGCGCCGAGCAGTACTTC. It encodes CASSVGQGAEQYF.

CDR3 protein: CASSLGELAGAFYNEQFF. The CDR3 DNA is TGTGCCAGCAGCTTAGGAGAATTAGCGGGGGCTTTCTACAATGAGCAGTTCTTC. The chain has TRBV7-2 and TRBJ2-1; 9 nucleotides match TRBD2. The CDR3 totals 18 residues. Germline values: CDR1 SGHTA, CDR2 FQGNSA. V gave up 1 base and J gave up 3 bases; unmatched junction bases: 10.

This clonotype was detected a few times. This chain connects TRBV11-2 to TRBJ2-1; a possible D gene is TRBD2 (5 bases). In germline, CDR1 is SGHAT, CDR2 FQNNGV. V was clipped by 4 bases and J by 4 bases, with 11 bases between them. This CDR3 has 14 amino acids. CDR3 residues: CASSYEGVYNEQFF. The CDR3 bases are TGTGCCAGCAGCTACGAGGGAGTATACAATGAGCAGTTCTTC.

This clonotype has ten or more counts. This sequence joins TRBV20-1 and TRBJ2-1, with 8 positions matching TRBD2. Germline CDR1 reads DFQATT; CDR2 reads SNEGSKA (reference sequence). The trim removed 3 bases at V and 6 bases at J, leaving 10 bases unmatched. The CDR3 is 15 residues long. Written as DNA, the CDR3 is TGCAGTGCTAGGACCCCGGGGGGGAAATTCAATGAGCAGTTCTTC. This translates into CSARTPGGKFNEQFF.

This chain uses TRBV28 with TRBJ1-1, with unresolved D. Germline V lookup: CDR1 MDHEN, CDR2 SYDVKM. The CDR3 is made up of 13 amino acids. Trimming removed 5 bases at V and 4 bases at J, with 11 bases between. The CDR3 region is CASSVVGGTEAFF. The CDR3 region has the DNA TGTGCCAGCAGTGTGGTAGGAGGCACTGAAGCTTTCTTT.

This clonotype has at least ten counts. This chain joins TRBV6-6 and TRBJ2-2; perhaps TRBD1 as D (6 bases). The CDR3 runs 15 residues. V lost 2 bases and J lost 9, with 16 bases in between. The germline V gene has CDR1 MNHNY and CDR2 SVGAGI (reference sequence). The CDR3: CASSYRGGAHRELFF. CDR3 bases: TGTGCCAGCAGTTACAGAGGGGGTGCGCACCGGGAGCTGTTTTTT.

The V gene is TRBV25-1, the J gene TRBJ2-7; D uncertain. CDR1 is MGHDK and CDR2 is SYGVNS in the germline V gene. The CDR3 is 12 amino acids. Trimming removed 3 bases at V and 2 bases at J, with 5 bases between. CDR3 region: CASSDRTYEQYF. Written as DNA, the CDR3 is TGTGCCAGCAGTGATCGCACCTACGAGCAGTACTTC.

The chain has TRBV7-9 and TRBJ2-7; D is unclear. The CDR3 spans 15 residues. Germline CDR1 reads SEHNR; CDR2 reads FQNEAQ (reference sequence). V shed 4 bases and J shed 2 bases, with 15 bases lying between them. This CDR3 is CASSSQDVDPYEQYF. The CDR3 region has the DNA TGTGCCAGCAGCTCCCAGGATGTGGACCCCTACGAGCAGTACTTC.

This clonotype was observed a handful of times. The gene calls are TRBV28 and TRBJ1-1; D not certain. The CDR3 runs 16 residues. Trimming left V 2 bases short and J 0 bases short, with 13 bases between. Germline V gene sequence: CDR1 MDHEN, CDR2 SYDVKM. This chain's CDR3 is CASSLLGPDMNTEAFF. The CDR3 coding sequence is TGTGCCAGCAGTTTACTTGGACCGGATATGAACACTGAAGCTTTCTTT.

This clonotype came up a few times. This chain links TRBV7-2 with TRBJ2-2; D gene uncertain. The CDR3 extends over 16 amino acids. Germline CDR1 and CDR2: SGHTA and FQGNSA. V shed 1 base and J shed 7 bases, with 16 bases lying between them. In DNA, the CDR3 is TGTGCCAGCAGCTTAGTCGAGGCGTGGTTAAGCGGGGAGCTGTTTTTT. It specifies CASSLVEAWLSGELFF.

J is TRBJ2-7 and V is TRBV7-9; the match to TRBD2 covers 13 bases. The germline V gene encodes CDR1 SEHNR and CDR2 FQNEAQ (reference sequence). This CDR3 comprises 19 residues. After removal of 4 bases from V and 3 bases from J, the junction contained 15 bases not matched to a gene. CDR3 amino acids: CASSSVMGTSGKGRYEQYF. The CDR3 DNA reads TGTGCCAGCAGCTCCGTTATGGGGACTAGCGGGAAAGGCCGCTACGAGCAGTACTTC.

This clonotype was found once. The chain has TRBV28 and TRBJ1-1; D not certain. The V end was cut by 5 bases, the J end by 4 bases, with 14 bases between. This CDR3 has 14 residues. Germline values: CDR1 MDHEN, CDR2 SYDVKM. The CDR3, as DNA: TGTGCCAGCAGTCTACTTGGCGTAGGCACTGAAGCTTTCTTT. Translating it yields CASSLLGVGTEAFF.

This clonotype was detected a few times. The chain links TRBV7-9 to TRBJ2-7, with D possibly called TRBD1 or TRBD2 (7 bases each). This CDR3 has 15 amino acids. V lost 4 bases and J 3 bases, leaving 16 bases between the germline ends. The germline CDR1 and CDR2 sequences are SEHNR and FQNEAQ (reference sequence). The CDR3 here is CASSSRQGLYYEQYF. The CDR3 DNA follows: TGTGCCAGCAGCTCGCGACAGGGACTATACTACGAGCAGTACTTC. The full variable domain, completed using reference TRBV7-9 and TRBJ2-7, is DTGVSQNPRHKITKRGQNVTFRCDPISEHNRLYWYRQTLGQGPEFLTYFQNEAQLEKSRLLSDRFSAERPKGSFSTLEIQRTEQGDSAMYLCASSSRQGLYYEQYFGPGTRLTVT.

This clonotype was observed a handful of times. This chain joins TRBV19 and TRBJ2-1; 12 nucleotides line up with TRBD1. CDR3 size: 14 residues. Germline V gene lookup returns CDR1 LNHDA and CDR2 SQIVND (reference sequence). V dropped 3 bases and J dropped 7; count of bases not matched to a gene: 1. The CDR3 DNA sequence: TGTGCCAGTAGTATGGGACAGGGGGCGAATGAGCAGTTCTTC. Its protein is CASSMGQGANEQFF.

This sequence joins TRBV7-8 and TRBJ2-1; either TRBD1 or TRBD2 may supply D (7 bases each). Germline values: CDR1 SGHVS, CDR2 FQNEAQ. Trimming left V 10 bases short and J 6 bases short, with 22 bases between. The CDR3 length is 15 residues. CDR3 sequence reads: CAIPNQGGAPNEQFF. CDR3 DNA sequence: TGTGCCATCCCAAATCAGGGGGGGGCCCCCAATGAGCAGTTCTTC.

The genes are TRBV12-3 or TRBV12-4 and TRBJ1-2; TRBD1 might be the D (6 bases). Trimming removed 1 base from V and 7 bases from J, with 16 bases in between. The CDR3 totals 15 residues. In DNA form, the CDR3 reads TGTGCCAGCAGTTTAGGATTCAGGGGATTGAGTGGCTACACCTTC. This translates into CASSLGFRGLSGYTF.